This T cell receptor (beta chain) was sequenced during a study of sequential checkpoint blockade in melanoma. Study as a whole: DNA from more than 75 pretreatment tumor samples underwent TCRβ immunosequencing. General study results and limits: About 30 times likelier clinical benefit followed increased tumor T-cell fraction and clonality. Tumor T-cell fraction and clonality correlated with PD-L1 and CD8+ counts. Response in arm A was associated with pretreatment TIL clonality.

Produced via immunoSEQ multiplex PCR; TCRdb's table is partial and in-frame only. The sample yields roughly 3,000 clones, about 19% seen once. CDR1 and CDR2 (germline): LNHDA, SQIVND (reference sequence). This CDR3 spans 17 amino acids. The trim removed 4 bases at V and 2 bases at J, leaving 7 bases unmatched. As for treatment: randomized to nivolumab then ipilimumab (arm A) or the reverse (arm B). As to this clone: Its antigen is unidentified.

This TCR came from a human donor with melanoma. V and J are TRBV19 and TRBJ1-5, with TRBD1 identical over 11 bases. Sequencing used tumor tissue (inferred from file names), obtained from a patient given nivolumab and ipilimumab in sequence. CDR3 sequence (DNA): TGTGCCAGTAGTAGGGGACAGGGGGATGTGGGCAATCAGCCCCAGCATTTT. This encodes CASSRGQGDVGNQPQHF.